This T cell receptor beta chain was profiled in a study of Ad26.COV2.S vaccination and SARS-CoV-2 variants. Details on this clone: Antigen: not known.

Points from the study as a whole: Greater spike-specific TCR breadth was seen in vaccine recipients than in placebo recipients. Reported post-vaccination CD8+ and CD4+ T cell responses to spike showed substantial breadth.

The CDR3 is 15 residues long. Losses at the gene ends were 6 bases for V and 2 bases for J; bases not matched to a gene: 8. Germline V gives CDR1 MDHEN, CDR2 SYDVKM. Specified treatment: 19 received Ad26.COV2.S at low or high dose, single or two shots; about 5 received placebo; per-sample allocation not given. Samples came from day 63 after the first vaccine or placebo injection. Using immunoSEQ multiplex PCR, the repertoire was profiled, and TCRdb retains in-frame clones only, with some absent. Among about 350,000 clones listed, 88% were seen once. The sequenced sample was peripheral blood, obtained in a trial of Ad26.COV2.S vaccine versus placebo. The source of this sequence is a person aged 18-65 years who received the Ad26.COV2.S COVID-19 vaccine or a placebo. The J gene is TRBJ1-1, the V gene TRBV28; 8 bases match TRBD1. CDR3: CASRRQGTPNTEAFF. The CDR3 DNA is TGTGCCAGCAGAAGACAGGGGACACCAAACACTGAAGCTTTCTTT.